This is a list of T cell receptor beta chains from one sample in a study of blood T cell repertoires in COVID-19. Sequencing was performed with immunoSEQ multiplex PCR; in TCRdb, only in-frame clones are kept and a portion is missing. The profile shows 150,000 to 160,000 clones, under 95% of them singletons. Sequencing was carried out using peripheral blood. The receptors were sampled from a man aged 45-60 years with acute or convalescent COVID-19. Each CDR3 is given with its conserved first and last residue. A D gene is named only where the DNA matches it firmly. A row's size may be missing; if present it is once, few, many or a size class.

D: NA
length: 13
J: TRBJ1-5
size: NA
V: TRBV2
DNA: TGTGCCAGCAGTGTTGGGAAGGGGCAGCCCCAGCATTTT
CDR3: CASSVGKGQPQHF

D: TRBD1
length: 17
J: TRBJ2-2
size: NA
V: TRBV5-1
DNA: TGCGCCAGCAGCCAAGGGACAGGCCCAACGAACACCGGGGAGCTGTTTTTT
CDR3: CASSQGTGPTNTGELFF

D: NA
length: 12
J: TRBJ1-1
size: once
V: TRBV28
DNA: TGTGCCAGCAGTTCCAGGGGTGAGGCAGCTTTCTTT
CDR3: CASSSRGEAAFF

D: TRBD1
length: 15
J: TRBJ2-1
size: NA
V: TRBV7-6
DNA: TGTGCCAGCAGCCCCGGGACAGGGAAAGGCAATGAGCAGTTCTTC
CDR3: CASSPGTGKGNEQFF

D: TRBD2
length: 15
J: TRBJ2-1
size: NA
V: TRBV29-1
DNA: TGCAGCACGCGACTAGCGGGATTTTACTACAATGAGCAGTTCTTC
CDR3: CSTRLAGFYYNEQFF

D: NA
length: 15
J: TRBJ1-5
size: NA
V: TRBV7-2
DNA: TGTGCCAGCAGCTTGCAGGGCTTAGGGGGGGAGCCCCAGCATTTT
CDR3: CASSLQGLGGEPQHF

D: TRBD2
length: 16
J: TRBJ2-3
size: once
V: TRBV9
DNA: TGTGCCAGCAGCGTAATAGCGGGGGGCCCCACAGATACGCAGTATTTT
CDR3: CASSVIAGGPTDTQYF

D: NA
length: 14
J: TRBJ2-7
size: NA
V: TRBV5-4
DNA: TGTGCCAGCAGCCCGCCAGGGTCGCGCTACGAGCAGTACTTC
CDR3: CASSPPGSRYEQYF

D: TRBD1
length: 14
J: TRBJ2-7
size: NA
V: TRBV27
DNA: TGTGCCAGCAGTCCGTCGGGACAGATCTACGAGCAGTACTTC
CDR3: CASSPSGQIYEQYF

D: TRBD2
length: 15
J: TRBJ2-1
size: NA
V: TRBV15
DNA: TGTGCCACGGCTTACTCTAGCGGGAGCTACAATGAGCAGTTCTTC
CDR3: CATAYSSGSYNEQFF

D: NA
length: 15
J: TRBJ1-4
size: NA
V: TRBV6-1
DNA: TGTGCCAGCAGTGATTACAGGCCTCCTCTTGAAAAACTGTTTTTT
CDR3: CASSDYRPPLEKLFF

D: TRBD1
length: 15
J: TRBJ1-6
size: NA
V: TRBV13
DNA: TGTGCCAGCAGCGCAAGGGACAGGAGTAATTCACCCCTCCACTTT
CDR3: CASSARDRSNSPLHF

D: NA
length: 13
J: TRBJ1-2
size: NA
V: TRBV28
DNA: TGTGCCAGCACTCCTATTGCGAACTATGGCTACACCTTC
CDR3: CASTPIANYGYTF

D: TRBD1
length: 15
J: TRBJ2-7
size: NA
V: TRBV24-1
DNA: TGTGCCACCAGTGACCCGGACAGGGGGTTCTACGAGCAGTACTTC
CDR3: CATSDPDRGFYEQYF

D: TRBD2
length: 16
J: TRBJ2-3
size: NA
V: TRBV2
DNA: TGTGCCAGCAGTGATTACGGGACTAGCGACACAGATACGCAGTATTTT
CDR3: CASSDYGTSDTDTQYF

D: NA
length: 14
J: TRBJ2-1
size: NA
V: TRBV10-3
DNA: TGTGCCATCAGTGAGTCCAACAGTCGCAATGAGCAGTTCTTC
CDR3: CAISESNSRNEQFF